This T cell receptor (beta chain) was identified during a study of cytomegalovirus exposure and HLA in healthy donors. Study-wide results and caveats: In an earlier analysis, about 87% or about 30%: the productive usage of most TCR beta V segments. Some highly shared sequence variants likely arose as a pipeline artifact.

Germline V gives CDR1 MDHEN, CDR2 SYDVKM. The CDR3 length is 11 residues. With 7 bases removed from V and 12 bases from J, the gap between germline ends came to 13 bases. In the PCR, 60 Vbeta and 13 Jbeta primers were used. As handled by the study authors: As a later analysis found, there were 80 million to 90 million unique TCR beta chains, of which 8.5 million to 13 million were shared. Generated by immunoSEQ multiplex PCR, the TCRdb table keeps only in-frame clones and is missing some. V and J calls and clone size are as listed in that table; D and trimming were resolved from the DNA. The table shows some 90,000 clones, with more than 70% occurring only once. Concerning this clone: What it binds is unknown.

Input material: PBMCs. The J gene is TRBJ1-5, the V gene TRBV28, with TRBD1 as a possible D gene (5 bases). The TCR originated in a male donor in good health and CMV-seropositive. The CDR3 nucleotides are TGTGCCAGCACCCGACAGACGTACCAGCATTTT. Amino acid sequence: CASTRQTYQHF.